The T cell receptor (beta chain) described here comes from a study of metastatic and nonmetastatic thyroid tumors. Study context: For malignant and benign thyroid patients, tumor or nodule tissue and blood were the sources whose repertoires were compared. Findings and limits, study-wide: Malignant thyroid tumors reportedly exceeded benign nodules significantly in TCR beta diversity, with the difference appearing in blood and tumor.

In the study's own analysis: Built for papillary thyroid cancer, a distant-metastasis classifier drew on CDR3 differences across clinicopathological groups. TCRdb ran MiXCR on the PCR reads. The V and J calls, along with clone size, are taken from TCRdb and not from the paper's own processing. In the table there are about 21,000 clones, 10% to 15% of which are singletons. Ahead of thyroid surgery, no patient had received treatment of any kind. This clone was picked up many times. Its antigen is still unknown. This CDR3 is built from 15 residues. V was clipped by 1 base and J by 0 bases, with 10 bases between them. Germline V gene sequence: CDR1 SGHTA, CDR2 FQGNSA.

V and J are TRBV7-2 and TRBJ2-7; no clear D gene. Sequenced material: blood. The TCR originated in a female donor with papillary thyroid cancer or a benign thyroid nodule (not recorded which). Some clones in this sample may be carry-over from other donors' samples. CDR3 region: CASSLGTLSSYEQYF. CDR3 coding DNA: TGTGCCAGCAGCTTAGGGACGCTCAGCTCCTACGAGCAGTACTTC.